The T cell receptor (beta chain) described here comes from a study of T cell responses to AZD1222 COVID-19 vaccine. Whole-study results and caveats: Seropositive at baseline were only a handful of AZD1222 recipients. Distributed over spike, vaccine-associated CD4 TCRs predominated at 160-218 and 743-854. White British people made up most donors, females outnumbered males, and clonal diversity was possibly underestimated. Targets within unmutated variant regions were reportedly found for nearly half of spike-specific TCRs.

The CDR3 sequence is 18 residues long. V lost 2 bases and J lost 4; bases outside the gene matches: 13. Germline V gives CDR1 MDHEN, CDR2 SYDVKM. Using immunoSEQ multiplex PCR, the repertoire was profiled, and TCRdb retains in-frame clones only, with some absent. The table has 100,000 or so clones, roughly 90% seen once. As concerns this clone: Its antigen is currently unknown.

The TCR originated in an adult in good health. The chain employs TRBV28 and TRBJ1-5; 8 nucleotides line up with TRBD1. This specimen consisted of peripheral blood, obtained on day 0 of AZD1222 vaccination. The CDR3 loop is CASSLVGQGGVENQPQHF. The CDR3, as DNA: TGTGCCAGCAGTTTAGTAGGACAGGGAGGAGTAGAAAATCAGCCCCAGCATTTT. The full variable domain, rest sourced from reference TRBV28 and TRBJ1-5, is DVKVTQSSRYLVKRTGEKVFLECVQDMDHENMFWYRQDPGLGLRLIYFSYDVKMKEKGDIPEGYSVSREKKERFSLILESASTNQTSMYLCASSLVGQGGVENQPQHFGDGTRLSIL.